The present T cell receptor (beta chain) was sequenced within a study of T cells in women clearing cervical HPV infection. The overall study: Women with histologically confirmed HPV16-related CIN3 or worse, 2 with invasive cancer, served as cases. Study-level findings and limits: It is unknown whether associations predate infection; no effector/memory or HPV-specific sorting. CIN3+ cases had significantly higher TCR richness than controls; evenness did not differ.

To note about this clone: The antigen remains undetermined. From the germline J gene comes the end of the CDR3, since the read stops 3 residues before it.

Clones were read by immunoSEQ multiplex PCR, and TCRdb kept only the in-frame ones, dropping some. The sample shows about 30,000 clones, and 3.5% sits with its ten largest clones. Each participant carried one incident cervical HPV16 infection only. The CDR3 extends over 14 amino acids. CDR1 and CDR2 (germline): GTSNPN, SVGIG (reference sequence). This rearrangement joins TRBV30 to TRBJ2-2, with D tentatively TRBD1 (6 bases). Sequencing was done on a sample of blood buffy coat. This sequence originates from a woman between 18 and 75 years old with a cervical HPV16 infection that either progressed to CIN3+ or cleared (not recorded which). The sequenced CDR3 bases are TGTGCCTGGTTAGGACAGCCTAGGAATTCACCG. This encodes CAWLGQPRNSP. The CDR3 in full is CAWLGQPRNSPLFF.